Described below is a single TCR beta chain sequence and its context. The target antigen is unknown. Criteria for exclusion of patients were uncontrolled infection, other autoimmune disease, pregnancy or lactation. This entry belongs to a study of T cells in Graves' hyperthyroidism and ophthalmopathy. Overall study findings and caveats: Clonotypes that were expanded in thyroid above 0.001 mostly appeared in blood too. Ophthalmopathy got predicted by the model a median about six months before its onset.

V lost 3 bases to trimming and J lost 4 bases, with 10 bases between them. This CDR3 has 15 amino acids. Germline V CDR1 and CDR2: LNHNV, YYDKDF (reference sequence). Amplification of TCR beta CDR3 regions was performed using RNA transcripts as template. The TCR CDR3 was amplified in a first-round RT-PCR using the HTBI primer set. Using its own MiXCR run on the multiplex PCR reads, TCRdb lists one record per CDR3 protein. The repertoire holds around 540,000 distinct CDR3 sequences, just over 45% seen once, with roughly 8.2% in the top ten. This TCR was recovered from a young woman with Graves' hyperthyroidism. The rearrangement joins TRBV15 to TRBJ2-6, with a weak D call TRBD1 (5 bases). The sample was peripheral blood or thyroid tissue (not recorded which). CDR3 nucleotides: TGTGCCACCAGCAGCGAAAGACAGGGGGCCAACGTCCTGACTTTC. Its protein product is CATSSERQGANVLTF. Full variable domain (remainder filled in from reference TRBV15 and TRBJ2-6): DAMVIQNPRYQVTQFGKPVTLSCSQTLNHNVMYWYQQKSSQAPKLLFHYYDKDFNNEADTPDNFQSRRPNTSFCFLDIRSPGLGDTAMYLCATSSERQGANVLTFGAGSRLTVL.